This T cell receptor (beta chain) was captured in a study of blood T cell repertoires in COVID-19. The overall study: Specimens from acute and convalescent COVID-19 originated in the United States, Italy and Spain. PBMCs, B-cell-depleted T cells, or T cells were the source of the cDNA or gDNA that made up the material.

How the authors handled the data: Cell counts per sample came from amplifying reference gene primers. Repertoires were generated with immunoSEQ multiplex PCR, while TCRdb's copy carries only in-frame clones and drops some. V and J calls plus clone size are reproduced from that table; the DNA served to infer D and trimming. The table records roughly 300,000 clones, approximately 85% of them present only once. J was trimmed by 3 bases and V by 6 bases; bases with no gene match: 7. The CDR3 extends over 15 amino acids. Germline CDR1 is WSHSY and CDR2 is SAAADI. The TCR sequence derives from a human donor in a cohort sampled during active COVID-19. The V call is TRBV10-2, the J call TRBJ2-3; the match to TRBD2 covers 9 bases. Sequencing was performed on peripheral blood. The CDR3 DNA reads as TGCGCCAGCAGGGCGGCGGGAGGGCCAACAGATACGCAGTATTTT. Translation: CASRAAGGPTDTQYF.